The T cell receptor beta chain described here comes from a study of prognosis after radiotherapy for stage I lung cancer. Overall study findings and caveats: The median unique TCR clone count dropped from roughly 10,000 to 7,000 after stereotactic body radiation therapy. Metastatic and non-metastatic patients reportedly diverged in TRBV and TRBJ gene usage.

This clonotype was found a few times. Its antigen is still unknown. Amplification of TCR beta CDR3 from genomic DNA used two-round multiplex PCR. First-round PCR employed TRBV- and TRBJ-specific primers for each gene. A single record per CDR3 protein comes from TCRdb applying MiXCR to the multiplex PCR reads. The sample carries 20,000 to 25,000 distinct CDR3 sequences, about 36% recorded once. The source material was PBMCs, sampled before or after stereotactic body radiation therapy (not recorded which). This TCR was recovered from a donor over 45 with non-small cell lung cancer.

CDR3: CASSYQQGEVIWEKLFF. The CDR3 DNA reads TGTGCCAGCAGTTACCAGCAGGGAGAGGTGATTTGGGAAAAACTGTTTTTT. J is TRBJ1-4 and V is TRBV6-2 or TRBV6-3, with D tentatively TRBD1 (5 bases). This CDR3 comprises 17 residues. V was cut by 2 bases and J by 8 bases, with 21 bases left in between. CDR1 MNHEY and CDR2 SVGEGT come from the germline V gene.